A selection of T cell receptor beta chains follows, all from one sample in a study of blood T cell repertoires in COVID-19. The data were produced by immunoSEQ multiplex PCR, yet TCRdb's version contains in-frame clones alone and is incomplete. The table has about 350,000 clones, roughly 90% seen once; the top ten hold under 5%. The sample consisted of peripheral blood. These receptor sequences come from a woman in her fifties or sixties with COVID-19, enrolled during active disease. Both conserved end residues are part of each CDR3. A D gene is named only where the DNA matches it firmly. Clone size is shown for a subset of rows, as once, few, many or a class of expanded clone.

TRBV7-3	.	TRBJ1-2	.	TGTGCCAGCAGCCAGGACACCAACTATGGCTACACCTTC	CASSQDTNYGYTF
TRBV28	.	TRBJ1-2	.	TGTGCCAGCAGTTTACCAGTCGTCTATGGCTACACCTTC	CASSLPVVYGYTF
TRBV30	.	TRBJ1-6	.	TGTGCCTGGAGACAGGGCAGCTCCTATAATTCACCCCTCCACTTT	CAWRQGSSYNSPLHF
TRBV11-2	.	TRBJ2-7	TRBD1	TGTGCCAGCAGCCCAGGGACAGCCAGCTCCTACGAGCAGTACTTC	CASSPGTASSYEQYF
TRBV19	.	TRBJ1-4	TRBD1	TGTGCCAGTACCTCACAGGGGGCTGGTAATGAAAAACTGTTTTTT	CASTSQGAGNEKLFF
TRBV5-1	.	TRBJ1-5	.	TGCGCCAGCAGCTTGGAGAGTAGCAATCAGCCCCAGCATTTT	CASSLESSNQPQHF
TRBV7-3	few	TRBJ1-5	.	TGTGCCAGCAGCCCCTCGCTGGGCCAGCCCCAGCATTTT	CASSPSLGQPQHF
TRBV11-3	once	TRBJ2-1	.	TGTGCCAGCAGCTTAGAGGACAAAGCGAGCGCGGAGCAGTTCTTC	CASSLEDKASAEQFF
TRBV11-3	.	TRBJ1-1	TRBD1	TGTGCCAGCAGCTTTCGGGGGACAGGGTTTGAGACTGAAGCTTTCTTT	CASSFRGTGFETEAFF
TRBV19	once	TRBJ2-5	TRBD2	TGTGCCAGTAACAGCGGGACGTCTGAACGGACCCAGTACTTC	CASNSGTSERTQYF
TRBV2	.	TRBJ1-5	TRBD1	TGTGCCAGCAGTAGACAGGGGAACAATCAGCCCCAGCATTTT	CASSRQGNNQPQHF
TRBV7-8	.	TRBJ1-4	.	TGTGCCAGCAGCTTAGCGGGGAGGGATGAAAAACTGTTTTTT	CASSLAGRDEKLFF
TRBV6-5	few	TRBJ1-1	TRBD1	TGTGCCAGCAGTTGGGACAGAAAGAACACTGAAGCTTTCTTT	CASSWDRKNTEAFF
TRBV25-1	.	TRBJ2-1	TRBD2	TGTGCCAGCAGTTACTCTAGCGGGGGGGTTTACAATGAGCAGTTCTTC	CASSYSSGGVYNEQFF
TRBV7-7	.	TRBJ2-2	.	TGTGCCAGCAGCTCGGACAGTCCCGGGGAGCTGTTTTTT	CASSSDSPGELFF
TRBV3-1/TRBV3-2	.	TRBJ1-4	.	TGTGCCAGCAGCCAAGATCTAGGGGTTGAAAAACTGTTTTTT	CASSQDLGVEKLFF
TRBV3-1/TRBV3-2	.	TRBJ1-6	TRBD1	TGTGCCAGCAGCCGGGGACAGGGCTATAATTCACCCCTCCACTTT	CASSRGQGYNSPLHF
TRBV5-6	.	TRBJ1-2	.	TGTGCCAGCAGCTATGACAGAGCTAACTATGGCTACACCTTC	CASSYDRANYGYTF
TRBV6-5	.	TRBJ1-1	.	TGTGCCAGCAGTTACTCGCGCAGGATGGCCACTGAAGCTTTCTTT	CASSYSRRMATEAFF
TRBV5-5	.	TRBJ2-5	.	TGTGCCAGCAGCTTGGCCAGTGGGGCCGGCTTACAAGAGACCCAGTACTTC	CASSLASGAGLQETQYF
TRBV5-5	once	TRBJ1-1	TRBD1	TGTGCCAGCAGCCGTCCCAGGGGGACAATGAACACTGAAGCTTTCTTT	CASSRPRGTMNTEAFF
TRBV6-5	.	TRBJ2-3	TRBD1	TGTGCCAGTGTCCGGGACAGGGCACCAGATACGCAGTATTTT	CASVRDRAPDTQYF
TRBV19	.	TRBJ2-7	TRBD2	TGTGCCAGTAGTATTGGATCAGGGAGGGGCGAGCAGTACTTC	CASSIGSGRGEQYF
TRBV6-6	.	TRBJ1-5	TRBD1	TGTGCCAGCAGTGACAGGGCGCGGCAGCCCCAGCATTTT	CASSDRARQPQHF
TRBV7-9	.	TRBJ1-5	TRBD1	TGTGCCAGCAGCTTAGCGGGGACAGGGTTTACTCAGCCCCAGCATTTT	CASSLAGTGFTQPQHF
TRBV2	.	TRBJ1-6	.	TGTGCCAGCAGCCCCCGACAGAATTCACCCCTCCACTTT	CASSPRQNSPLHF
TRBV5-4	.	TRBJ2-5	.	TGTGCCAGCAGCTTGGGTGGTCTGGGCGAGACCCAGTACTTC	CASSLGGLGETQYF